This T cell receptor (beta chain) emerged from a study of blood T cell repertoires in COVID-19. Study background: There were acute and convalescent COVID-19 samples, and they came from the United States, Italy and Spain. From T cells, B-cell-depleted T cells, or PBMCs came the material, which was cDNA or gDNA.

In the original analysis: Using reference gene primer amplification, nucleated cell counts were estimated. Clones were sequenced by immunoSEQ multiplex PCR, and TCRdb holds only the in-frame ones, with some missing. For V, J and clone size, that table is used; D and trimming come from the DNA. The sample contains 99,000 or so clones, roughly 91% of which appear only once. The TCR sequence derives from a human donor in a cohort sampled during active COVID-19. The sample was peripheral blood.

This chain's CDR3 is CASRATDNYGYTF. The CDR3 nucleotides are TGTGCCAGCAGAGCTACAGATAACTATGGCTACACCTTC. The rearrangement uses TRBV28 and TRBJ1-2; D is ambiguous. Per the germline V gene, CDR1 is MDHEN and CDR2 is SYDVKM. The CDR3 runs to 13 residues. The germline V and J ends were trimmed by 6 bases and 1 base, with 9 bases remaining between them.